This T cell receptor beta chain was recovered during a study of T cell changes during pregnancy in multiple sclerosis. Data came from immunoSEQ multiplex PCR; TCRdb stores just in-frame clones and leaves some out. The data hold about 77,000 clones, with approximately 94% observed a single time. V was shortened by 2 bases and J by 8 bases, with 7 bases between the two germline ends. CDR1 is MNHEY and CDR2 is SMNVEV in the germline V gene (reference sequence). This CDR3 is 12 amino acids long. This receptor was taken from a female donor in good health, enrolled as a control in a pregnancy study. The V call is TRBV27, the J call TRBJ2-1, with D unresolved. The specimen comprised peripheral blood, sampled after pregnancy. Written as DNA, the CDR3 is TGTGCCAGCAGTTTACGAAGAGATGAGCAGTTCTTC. Translating gives CASSLRRDEQFF.